Each of the 26 T cell receptor beta chains below was sequenced from the same sample in a study of blood T cell repertoires in COVID-19. Clones were read by immunoSEQ multiplex PCR, and TCRdb kept only the in-frame ones, dropping some. The table records about 100,000 clones, around 90% of them present only once. Sample: peripheral blood. The receptors were gathered from a man between 65 and 79 years old with acute or convalescent COVID-19.

The gene calls are TRBV10-1 and TRBJ2-7, with a weak D call TRBD1 (5 bases). This CDR3 spans 12 amino acids. Trimming stripped 7 bases from V and 7 bases from J, with 14 bases between. Germline CDR1 is WNHNN and CDR2 is SYGVQD (reference sequence). The CDR3 nucleotides are TGCGCCAGCACCGGCAGGGTACGGGAGCAGTACTTC. Amino acids: CASTGRVREQYF.

This sequence joins TRBV3-1 (or the pseudogene TRBV3-2) and TRBJ1-2; possible D gene TRBD1, 6 bases. This CDR3 comprises 15 residues. CDR1 is LGHDT, CDR2 YNNKEL, per germline (reference sequence). V was clipped by 0 bases and J by 6 bases, with 14 bases between them. The CDR3 here is CASSQDQAGAHGYTF. In DNA form, the CDR3 reads TGTGCCAGCAGCCAAGATCAGGCAGGGGCTCATGGCTACACCTTC.

This chain joins TRBV5-1 and TRBJ2-3, with 11 bases identical to TRBD2. The CDR3 has 18 residues. V lost 6 bases and J lost 2; bases outside the gene matches: 14. In germline, CDR1 is SGHRS, CDR2 YFSETQ. This CDR3 reads CASILEKTSGAPTDTQYF. Here the CDR3 DNA reads TGCGCCAGCATCCTAGAAAAGACTAGCGGGGCTCCCACAGATACGCAGTATTTT.

The genes are TRBV24-1 and TRBJ2-2; perhaps TRBD2 as D (5 bases). The V gene lost 1 base and the J gene lost 5 bases, with 10 bases spanning the gap. The CDR3 extends over 15 amino acids. Germline assignment: CDR1 KGHDR and CDR2 SFDVKD. In DNA, the CDR3 is TGTGCCACCAGTGATTTTTACGGGGAGACCGGGGAGCTGTTTTTT. Encoded protein: CATSDFYGETGELFF.

This chain connects TRBV19 to TRBJ2-7, with 8 bases matching TRBD1. The germline V gene encodes CDR1 LNHDA and CDR2 SQIVND (reference sequence). Trimming at V came to 3 bases and at J to 4 bases, leaving 5 bases not matched to a gene. The CDR3 loop spans 14 amino acids. The DNA of the CDR3 is TGTGCCAGTAGTATGTCGGGACAGGATTACGAGCAGTACTTC. Translating gives CASSMSGQDYEQYF.

The V call is TRBV24-1, the J call TRBJ2-3, with D tentatively TRBD1 (6 bases). The CDR3 totals 15 residues. V was pared by 3 bases and J by 3 bases, with 12 bases between. The V gene's germline CDR1 is KGHDR and CDR2 SFDVKD. The CDR3 DNA is TGTGCCACCAGTGATGACCCCGACAGGACAGATACGCAGTATTTT. It encodes CATSDDPDRTDTQYF.

This clone appeared a few times. The chain has TRBV20-1 and TRBJ2-2; 12 nucleotides match TRBD2. Germline values: CDR1 DFQATT, CDR2 SNEGSKA (reference sequence). The CDR3 spans 17 residues. J gave up 4 bases and V 3 bases, and 9 bases lay outside the gene matches. In DNA form, the CDR3 reads TGCAGTGCTAGTTCTTTAGGACTAGCGGGAATCACCGGGGAGCTGTTTTTT. This sequence encodes CSASSLGLAGITGELFF.

This chain uses TRBV29-1 with TRBJ1-1; a weak D match, TRBD1 (5 bases). Germline loops: CDR1 SQVTM, CDR2 ANQGSEA. The CDR3 has 11 amino acids. The V end lost 3 bases, the J end lost 10 bases, and 12 bases lay between the germline ends. DNA of the CDR3: TGCAGCGTTGACCGGGGGTCTATAGCTTTCTTT. Its protein product is CSVDRGSIAFF. Full variable domain (remainder filled in from reference TRBV29-1 and TRBJ1-1): SAVISQKPSRDICQRGTSLTIQCQVDSQVTMMFWYRQQPGQSLTLIATANQGSEATYESGFVIDKFPISRPNLTFSTLTVSNMSPEDSSIYLCSVDRGSIAFFGQGTRLTVV.

The rearrangement uses TRBV6-5 and TRBJ1-1, with 7 bases matching TRBD1. V trimming: 5 bases; J trimming: 5 bases; junction bases outside the gene matches: 5. The CDR3 sequence is 13 residues long. Germline assignment: CDR1 MNHEY and CDR2 SVGAGI. CDR3 amino acids: CASSTDRETEAFF. DNA for the CDR3: TGTGCCAGCAGTACTGACAGGGAAACTGAAGCTTTCTTT.

This clone was picked up one time. The V and J genes are TRBV12-3 or TRBV12-4 and TRBJ1-2; possible D gene TRBD1, 6 bases. This CDR3 region has 12 residues. Trimming pared 7 bases from V and 8 bases from J, leaving 14 bases between. The CDR3 here is CASTFAGEGYTF. CDR3 coding DNA: TGTGCCAGCACTTTTGCAGGGGAAGGCTACACCTTC.

The chain links TRBV5-1 to TRBJ2-2, with 10 bases lining up with TRBD2. CDR3 length equals 15 residues. Germline CDR1 and CDR2: SGHRS and YFSETQ. V lost 4 bases, J lost 4 bases, and 4 bases stayed unmatched. The DNA for the CDR3 is TGCGCCAGCAGCGCAACTAGCGGGGTCACCGGGGAGCTGTTTTTT. Residues: CASSATSGVTGELFF.

This clone was seen a single time. This chain links TRBV25-1 with TRBJ2-1; 10 bases agree with TRBD2. Germline V lookup: CDR1 MGHDK, CDR2 SYGVNS. J lost 5 bases, V lost 6 bases, and 7 bases had no gene match. There are 15 residues in the CDR3. The CDR3, as DNA: TGTGCCAGCAGGAGAGCGGGAGGGAGTCACAATGAGCAGTTCTTC. Its protein is CASRRAGGSHNEQFF.

This clone was picked up one time. The CDR3 DNA reads as TGCGCCAGCAGCTCGGACAGCCCCCAAGAGACCCAGTACTTC. This translates into CASSSDSPQETQYF. This chain joins TRBV5-1 and TRBJ2-5, with D possibly TRBD1 on 6 matching bases. Deletions cut 3 bases from V and 1 base from J, with 10 bases between. The CDR3 has 14 amino acids. Germline CDR1 reads SGHRS; CDR2 reads YFSETQ.

V usage is TRBV6-1 and J usage is TRBJ2-6, with unresolved D. Germline values: CDR1 MNHNS, CDR2 SASEGT. With 3 bases removed from V and 2 bases from J, the gap between germline ends came to 5 bases. The CDR3 covers 14 residues. This CDR3 is CASSDSAGANVLTF. For the CDR3, the DNA is TGTGCCAGCAGTGACAGCGCTGGGGCCAACGTCCTGACTTTC.

V gene TRBV12-5 combines with J gene TRBJ2-7; D is uncertain. The V end lost 7 bases, the J end lost 3 bases, and 7 bases lay between the germline ends. Germline values: CDR1 LGHNT, CDR2 FRNRAP. CDR3 length: 11 amino acids. This CDR3 is CASAINYEQYF. For the CDR3, the DNA is TGTGCTAGTGCCATCAACTACGAGCAGTACTTC. Based on the CDR3 plus reference TRBV12-5 and TRBJ2-7, the full variable domain is DARVTQTPRHKVTEMGQEVTMRCQPILGHNTVFWYRQTMMQGLELLAYFRNRAPLDDSGMPKDRFSAEMPDATLATLKIQPSEPRDSAVYFCASAINYEQYFGPGTRLTVT.

The V and J genes are TRBV18 and TRBJ2-1; the match to TRBD2 covers 7 bases. Germline CDR1 and CDR2: KGHSH and LQKENI. This CDR3 is built from 16 residues. Trimming cost V 3 bases and J 2 bases; bases outside gene matches: 7. Here the CDR3 DNA reads TGTGCCAGCTCACCGACTTCTAGCGGCACCTACAATGAGCAGTTCTTC. It encodes CASSPTSSGTYNEQFF.

This chain joins TRBV7-2 and TRBJ1-6; weak D call: TRBD1 (5 bases). The CDR3 covers 15 residues. Trimming removed 2 bases at V and 10 bases at J, with 15 bases between. Germline V gene data show CDR1 as SGHTA and CDR2 as FQGNSA. CDR3 sequence reads: CASSLLQAYGSPLHF. CDR3 sequence (DNA): TGTGCCAGCAGCTTACTACAGGCTTACGGCTCACCCCTCCACTTT.

The genes are TRBV28 and TRBJ1-1, with TRBD1 matching 8 bases. Germline-derived CDR1 and CDR2 are MDHEN and SYDVKM. This CDR3 comprises 15 residues. With 5 bases clipped from V and 7 bases from J, the junction kept 12 bases outside the gene matches. This chain's CDR3 is CASSPMTGVAGEAFF. The CDR3 DNA reads TGTGCCAGCAGTCCCATGACAGGGGTGGCCGGTGAAGCTTTCTTT.

The rearrangement links TRBV7-9 to TRBJ2-3; D unclear. Germline values: CDR1 SEHNR, CDR2 FQNEAQ (reference sequence). The CDR3 runs 18 residues. The V gene lost 5 bases and the J gene lost 2 bases, with 23 bases spanning the gap. The DNA of the CDR3 is TGTGCCAGCAGCCCCGCCGACTTCGGCAGCCTATACACAGATACGCAGTATTTT. Translating gives CASSPADFGSLYTDTQYF.

The rearrangement uses TRBV3-1 (or the pseudogene TRBV3-2) and TRBJ2-1, with 12 bases aligning to TRBD2. The CDR3 extends over 18 amino acids. Germline V lookup: CDR1 LGHDT, CDR2 YNNKEL (reference sequence). V trimming: 0 bases; J trimming: 2 bases; junction bases outside the gene matches: 5. CDR3 residues: CASSQESRLAGAYNEQFF. DNA for the CDR3: TGTGCCAGCAGCCAAGAATCCCGACTAGCGGGGGCCTACAATGAGCAGTTCTTC.

The rearrangement joins TRBV3-1 (or the pseudogene TRBV3-2) to TRBJ2-7; D is ambiguous. Trimming removed 6 bases at V and 0 bases at J, with 9 bases between. This CDR3 region has 13 residues. Per the germline V gene, CDR1 is LGHDT and CDR2 is YNNKEL (reference sequence). The CDR3: CASSQWSSYEQYF. The CDR3, as DNA: TGTGCCAGCAGTCAATGGAGCTCCTACGAGCAGTACTTC.

V and J are TRBV28 and TRBJ2-7, with 7 bases matching TRBD2. The CDR3 has 15 residues. The germline CDR1 and CDR2 sequences are MDHEN and SYDVKM. V trimming: 2 bases; J trimming: 1 base; junction bases outside the gene matches: 5. The CDR3 loop reads CASSLGGRASYEQYF. The DNA of the CDR3 is TGTGCCAGCAGTTTAGGAGGGAGGGCTTCCTACGAGCAGTACTTC.

This clone was found a few times. This rearrangement joins TRBV4-1 to TRBJ1-2; perhaps TRBD1 as D (6 bases). The V gene's germline CDR1 is MGHRA and CDR2 YSYEKL. The V end was cut by 1 base, the J end by 5 bases, with 17 bases between. CDR3 length: 16 residues. The CDR3 sequence: CASSQAPNRARYGYTF. The CDR3 DNA follows: TGCGCCAGCAGCCAAGCCCCCAACAGGGCTAGATATGGCTACACCTTC.

This chain uses TRBV28 with TRBJ2-3; 8 nucleotides agree with TRBD2. Trimming took 5 bases from V and 5 from J; bases not matched to a gene: 9. The V gene's germline CDR1 is MDHEN and CDR2 SYDVKM. The CDR3 loop spans 15 amino acids. For the CDR3, the DNA is TGTGCCAGCAGTAACGGGGGGGCCGGGGAAGATACGCAGTATTTT. Its translation is CASSNGGAGEDTQYF.

The chain is built from TRBV6-5 and TRBJ1-2; D might be TRBD1 (5 bases). The V gene lost 7 bases and the J gene lost 3 bases, with 18 bases spanning the gap. The V gene's germline CDR1 is MNHEY and CDR2 SVGAGI. This CDR3 contains 15 residues. Written as DNA, the CDR3 is TGTGCCAGCAACCGTCTCGGGGGGGGAGACTATGGCTACACCTTC. Translated, it gives CASNRLGGGDYGYTF.

The genes are TRBV5-4 and TRBJ2-7, with TRBD2 matching over 8 bases. Germline CDR1 SGHNT, CDR2 YYREEE (reference sequence). Germline trimming cut 0 bases from V and 2 bases from J; bases unmatched to any gene: 4. The CDR3 loop spans 15 amino acids. This chain's CDR3 is CASSLDVSGAYEQYF. CDR3 sequence (DNA): TGTGCCAGCAGCTTGGATGTTAGCGGGGCCTACGAGCAGTACTTC.